The clone carrying this T cell receptor beta chain was counted many times. These data belong to a study of T cells in Graves' hyperthyroidism and ophthalmopathy. The diagnostic basis comprised clinical symptoms, serum thyroxine and TRAb, thyroid ultrasound and orbital computed tomography. RNA transcripts provided the source from which TCR beta CDR3 regions were amplified. First-round RT-PCR with HTBI primers amplified the TCR CDR3 region. In TCRdb, the multiplex PCR reads were re-called with MiXCR into one record per CDR3 protein. The table lists roughly 380,000 distinct CDR3 sequences, over 11% of them singletons. The sequenced sample consisted of blood. The TCR was taken from a woman in her sixties with Graves' hyperthyroidism.

CDR3 bases: TGCAGTGCTAGAGTCACTAGGGGGCCTGACGAGACCCAGTACTTC. Translation gives CSARVTRGPDETQYF. The chain carries TRBV20-1 and TRBJ2-5; 7 bases are shared with TRBD1. The CDR3 spans 15 residues. CDR1 and CDR2 (germline): DFQATT, SNEGSKA (reference sequence). V lost 1 base and J lost 5; bases outside the gene matches: 10.